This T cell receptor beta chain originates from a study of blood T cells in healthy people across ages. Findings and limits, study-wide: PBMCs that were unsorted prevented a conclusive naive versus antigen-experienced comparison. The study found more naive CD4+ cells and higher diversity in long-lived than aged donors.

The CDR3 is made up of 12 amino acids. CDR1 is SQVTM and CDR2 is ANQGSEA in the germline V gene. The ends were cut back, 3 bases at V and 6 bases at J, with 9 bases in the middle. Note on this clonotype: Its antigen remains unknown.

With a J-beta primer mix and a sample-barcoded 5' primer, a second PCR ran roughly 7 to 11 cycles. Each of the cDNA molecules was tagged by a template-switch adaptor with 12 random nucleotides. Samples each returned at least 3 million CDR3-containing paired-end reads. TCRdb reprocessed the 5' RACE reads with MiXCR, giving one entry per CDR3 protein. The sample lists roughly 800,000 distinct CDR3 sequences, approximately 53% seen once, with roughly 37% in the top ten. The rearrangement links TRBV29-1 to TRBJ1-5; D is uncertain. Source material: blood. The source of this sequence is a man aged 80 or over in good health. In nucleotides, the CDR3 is TGCAGCGTTGATGGGGATGGTCAGCCCCAGCATTTT. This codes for CSVDGDGQPQHF.